The present TCR beta chain was sequenced within a study of human T cells and chemical hapten exposure. Germline lookup yields CDR1 LGHDT and CDR2 YNNKEL (reference sequence). The CDR3 is made up of 12 amino acids. V lost 1 base and J 9 bases, leaving 7 bases between the germline ends. General observations from the study: DPC sensitization produced no change in TCRs with frequency above 1 in 1000.

Time point described: healthy volunteer bleed at 6 weeks. The authors extracted total RNA from unfractionated whole blood. Individual cDNA molecules each carried unique molecular identifiers attached by the library. Source study methods: A per-sample median of approximately 100,000 TCRs was observed, with a range of about 20,000 to 700,000. One entry per CDR3 protein, called by TCRdb with MiXCR from the RACE reads. The V and J calls, along with clone size, are taken from TCRdb and not from the paper's own processing. The table shows some 81,000 distinct CDR3 sequences, with about 8.6% occurring only once. This clonotype was recorded at least ten times. The target antigen is unknown.

The clonotype comes from a female donor in good health. Some clones in this sample may be carry-over from other donors' samples. The J gene is TRBJ2-1, the V gene TRBV3-1; D may be TRBD1 or TRBD2 (5 bases each). The specimen was whole blood. CDR3 amino acids: CASSQGGTEQFF. The CDR3, as DNA: TGTGCCAGCAGCCAAGGAGGGACTGAGCAGTTCTTC.